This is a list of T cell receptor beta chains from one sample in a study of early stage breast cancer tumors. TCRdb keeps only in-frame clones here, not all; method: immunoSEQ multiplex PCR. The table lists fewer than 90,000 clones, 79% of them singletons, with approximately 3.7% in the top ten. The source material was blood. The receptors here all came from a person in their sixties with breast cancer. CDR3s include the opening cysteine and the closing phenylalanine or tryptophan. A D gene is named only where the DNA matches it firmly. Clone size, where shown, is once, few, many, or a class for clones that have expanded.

CDR3nt: TGTGCCCGGTGGGACCGTACCACAGATACGCAGTATTTT
CDR3aa: CARWDRTTDTQYF
j_gene: TRBJ2-3
d_gene: .
v_gene: TRBV30
abundance: .

CDR3nt: TGTGCCATCAGTGAGGGACAGGGATCGGCAGATACGCAGTATTTT
CDR3aa: CAISEGQGSADTQYF
j_gene: TRBJ2-3
d_gene: TRBD1
v_gene: TRBV10-3
abundance: .

CDR3nt: TGTGCCAGTAGTATATCGGCAGGGCCCAATCAGCCCCAGCATTTT
CDR3aa: CASSISAGPNQPQHF
j_gene: TRBJ1-5
d_gene: .
v_gene: TRBV19
abundance: .

CDR3nt: TGTGCCAGCAGTTTAAGTTGGAAGCAGTACTTC
CDR3aa: CASSLSWKQYF
j_gene: TRBJ2-7
d_gene: .
v_gene: TRBV6-5
abundance: .

CDR3nt: TGTGCCAGCAGTTTATCCAATATCCGGGAGACCCAGTACTTC
CDR3aa: CASSLSNIRETQYF
j_gene: TRBJ2-5
d_gene: .
v_gene: TRBV27
abundance: .

CDR3nt: TGTGCCAGCAGTTTGTCGGGGGCTGCGTTTCAGCCCCAGCATTTT
CDR3aa: CASSLSGAAFQPQHF
j_gene: TRBJ1-5
d_gene: .
v_gene: TRBV27
abundance: .

CDR3nt: TGTGCCAGCAGCCGACAGGGACTAGCGGGGGATGCAGATACGCAGTATTTT
CDR3aa: CASSRQGLAGDADTQYF
j_gene: TRBJ2-3
d_gene: TRBD2
v_gene: TRBV7-3
abundance: .

CDR3nt: TGTGCCAGCAGTGATAGTGTGACTAGCGGGAGTTACGAGCAGTACTTC
CDR3aa: CASSDSVTSGSYEQYF
j_gene: TRBJ2-7
d_gene: TRBD2
v_gene: TRBV2
abundance: .

CDR3nt: TGCAGCGCCGGGGACGTAGGGAAATTGGAGCAGTTCTTC
CDR3aa: CSAGDVGKLEQFF
j_gene: TRBJ2-1
d_gene: .
v_gene: TRBV29-1
abundance: .

CDR3nt: TGCGCCAGCAGCCAAGGGATAGACAGAGGGAGTCAAGAGACCCAGTACTTC
CDR3aa: CASSQGIDRGSQETQYF
j_gene: TRBJ2-5
d_gene: .
v_gene: TRBV4-1
abundance: .

CDR3nt: TGTGCCAGCAGCCAGTCCTACACCGGGGAGCTGTTTTTT
CDR3aa: CASSQSYTGELFF
j_gene: TRBJ2-2
d_gene: .
v_gene: TRBV5-6
abundance: .

CDR3nt: TGTGCCAGCACCTTAGACGGGCAAAATGAAAAACTGTTTTTT
CDR3aa: CASTLDGQNEKLFF
j_gene: TRBJ1-4
d_gene: .
v_gene: TRBV6-1
abundance: once

CDR3nt: TGCAGCGTCAAAGAGGCAGGGGCGGACACCGGGGAGCTGTTTTTT
CDR3aa: CSVKEAGADTGELFF
j_gene: TRBJ2-2
d_gene: .
v_gene: TRBV29-1
abundance: few

CDR3nt: TGCAGCGTCCAGGGGGCAGAAGAGCAGTACTTC
CDR3aa: CSVQGAEEQYF
j_gene: TRBJ2-7
d_gene: TRBD1
v_gene: TRBV29-1
abundance: .

CDR3nt: TGTGCCAGCTCACCACTGGCAAAGGGCGGCACAGATACGCAGTATTTT
CDR3aa: CASSPLAKGGTDTQYF
j_gene: TRBJ2-3
d_gene: .
v_gene: TRBV18
abundance: .

CDR3nt: TGTGCCAGCACCCCCAAAACAGGGGTGAACACTGAAGCTTTCTTT
CDR3aa: CASTPKTGVNTEAFF
j_gene: TRBJ1-1
d_gene: TRBD1
v_gene: TRBV2
abundance: .

CDR3nt: TGTGCCAGCAGTGATCGGACTAGAGAACCAACCACAGATACGCAGTATTTT
CDR3aa: CASSDRTREPTTDTQYF
j_gene: TRBJ2-3
d_gene: TRBD2
v_gene: TRBV6-4
abundance: .

CDR3nt: TGTGCCAGCAGCTTGGACAGGGCGGTATACAATGAGCAGTTCTTC
CDR3aa: CASSLDRAVYNEQFF
j_gene: TRBJ2-1
d_gene: TRBD1
v_gene: TRBV7-2
abundance: .

CDR3nt: TGTGCCAGCAGCTCACAGGGGCGGGGGGCGCTGTTTTTT
CDR3aa: CASSSQGRGALFF
j_gene: TRBJ2-2
d_gene: .
v_gene: TRBV6-1
abundance: .

CDR3nt: TGTGCCAGCAGCTTTACGGGACAGGGAGGAAACACCATATATTTT
CDR3aa: CASSFTGQGGNTIYF
j_gene: TRBJ1-3
d_gene: TRBD1
v_gene: TRBV7-2
abundance: .

CDR3nt: TGCAGCGTTGTGGCGGGCGGGGGCGATGAGCAGTTCTTC
CDR3aa: CSVVAGGGDEQFF
j_gene: TRBJ2-1
d_gene: .
v_gene: TRBV29-1
abundance: .

CDR3nt: TGTGCCAGCAGGACCTGGGGGGGCAGTAATTCACCCCTCCACTTT
CDR3aa: CASRTWGGSNSPLHF
j_gene: TRBJ1-6
d_gene: .
v_gene: TRBV13
abundance: .

CDR3nt: TGTGCCAGTAGTATCATGAGGGACAGTCAAGCTTTCTTT
CDR3aa: CASSIMRDSQAFF
j_gene: TRBJ1-1
d_gene: TRBD1
v_gene: TRBV19
abundance: .

CDR3nt: TGTGCCAGCAGTGAAGCGCTTGGGCGGGATGGGGCCAACGTCCTGACTTTC
CDR3aa: CASSEALGRDGANVLTF
j_gene: TRBJ2-6
d_gene: .
v_gene: TRBV6-1
abundance: .

CDR3nt: TGTGCCAGCAGTTTTCAGGGACTAGCGGGACACTCCTACGAGCAGTACTTC
CDR3aa: CASSFQGLAGHSYEQYF
j_gene: TRBJ2-7
d_gene: TRBD2
v_gene: TRBV27
abundance: .

CDR3nt: TGTGCCACCAGCGCCCCCCGCGGGCCCAGCACAGATACGCAGTATTTT
CDR3aa: CATSAPRGPSTDTQYF
j_gene: TRBJ2-3
d_gene: .
v_gene: TRBV15
abundance: .

CDR3nt: TGTGCCAGCACCCGATCTCCCGGGGAGCTGTTTTTT
CDR3aa: CASTRSPGELFF
j_gene: TRBJ2-2
d_gene: .
v_gene: TRBV7-9
abundance: .

CDR3nt: TGTGCCAGCAGTTCCTCACAGGACACCGACATTCAGTACTTC
CDR3aa: CASSSSQDTDIQYF
j_gene: TRBJ2-4
d_gene: .
v_gene: TRBV6-6
abundance: .

CDR3nt: TGTGCCAGCAGTCCGGGACCCACCTCTGAAGCTTTCTTT
CDR3aa: CASSPGPTSEAFF
j_gene: TRBJ1-1
d_gene: .
v_gene: TRBV6-5
abundance: .

CDR3nt: TGTGCCAGCAGCCGCGTGGGTGGAAACACCATATATTTT
CDR3aa: CASSRVGGNTIYF
j_gene: TRBJ1-3
d_gene: .
v_gene: TRBV6-5
abundance: .

CDR3nt: TGTGCCAGCAGCTTAGAATATAGCAATCAGCCCCAGCATTTT
CDR3aa: CASSLEYSNQPQHF
j_gene: TRBJ1-5
d_gene: .
v_gene: TRBV7-2
abundance: .

CDR3nt: TGTGCCAGCAGCTTAACGGTCGTCCTGACTTTC
CDR3aa: CASSLTVVLTF
j_gene: TRBJ2-6
d_gene: .
v_gene: TRBV13
abundance: .

CDR3nt: TGTGCCAGCAGCCTAAGGAGGATAGCGAACACTGAAGCTTTCTTT
CDR3aa: CASSLRRIANTEAFF
j_gene: TRBJ1-1
d_gene: .
v_gene: TRBV7-6
abundance: .

CDR3nt: TGTGCCAGCAGCTTAAGAGAAGAAAAACTGTTTTTT
CDR3aa: CASSLREEKLFF
j_gene: TRBJ1-4
d_gene: .
v_gene: TRBV5-6
abundance: .

CDR3nt: TGTGCCAGCAGTTTAGACAATTTCACTGAAGCTTTCTTT
CDR3aa: CASSLDNFTEAFF
j_gene: TRBJ1-1
d_gene: .
v_gene: TRBV28
abundance: .

CDR3nt: TGTGCCTGGACGGGTGTCACAGATACGCAGTATTTT
CDR3aa: CAWTGVTDTQYF
j_gene: TRBJ2-3
d_gene: .
v_gene: TRBV30
abundance: .

CDR3nt: TGCGCCAGCAGCGGTGGGAACCAGGGGTATGGCTACACCTTC
CDR3aa: CASSGGNQGYGYTF
j_gene: TRBJ1-2
d_gene: .
v_gene: TRBV5-1
abundance: few

CDR3nt: TGTGCCAGTAGTGACCCTGACAGGGAGAGATTCTTT
CDR3aa: CASSDPDRERFF
j_gene: TRBJ1-1
d_gene: TRBD1
v_gene: TRBV19
abundance: .

CDR3nt: TGTGCCAGCACAAGGACAGGGACCAATGAGCAGTTCTTC
CDR3aa: CASTRTGTNEQFF
j_gene: TRBJ2-1
d_gene: TRBD1
v_gene: TRBV6-5
abundance: .

CDR3nt: TGTGCCAGCAGCTTAGTGGAACCTTGGACGGCGAGCTCCTACAATGAGCAGTTCTTC
CDR3aa: CASSLVEPWTASSYNEQFF
j_gene: TRBJ2-1
d_gene: .
v_gene: TRBV11-1
abundance: .

CDR3nt: TGTGCCAGCAGCTTAGTTAGTAGGAGGGACAATGAGCAGTTCTTC
CDR3aa: CASSLVSRRDNEQFF
j_gene: TRBJ2-1
d_gene: .
v_gene: TRBV7-2
abundance: .

CDR3nt: TGTGCCAGCAGCCACAACGGAGGGACAGGGGGGCCTAATGAAAAACTGTTTTTT
CDR3aa: CASSHNGGTGGPNEKLFF
j_gene: TRBJ1-4
d_gene: TRBD1
v_gene: TRBV16
abundance: .

CDR3nt: TGTGCCAGCAGTAGGACTTTGACTAGCAATCAGCCCCAGCATTTT
CDR3aa: CASSRTLTSNQPQHF
j_gene: TRBJ1-5
d_gene: .
v_gene: TRBV2
abundance: .

CDR3nt: TGTGCCTGGAGTGTACAACTCTCTGGGGCCAACGTCCTGACTTTC
CDR3aa: CAWSVQLSGANVLTF
j_gene: TRBJ2-6
d_gene: .
v_gene: TRBV30
abundance: .

CDR3nt: TGCGCCAGCAGCATGGGCGGGAACACCGGGGAGCTGTTTTTT
CDR3aa: CASSMGGNTGELFF
j_gene: TRBJ2-2
d_gene: .
v_gene: TRBV4-1
abundance: once

CDR3nt: TGTGCCAGCAGCTTGGGGGCGCCCTACGAGCAGTACTTC
CDR3aa: CASSLGAPYEQYF
j_gene: TRBJ2-7
d_gene: .
v_gene: TRBV7-9
abundance: .

CDR3nt: TGTGCTAGTGGTTTGATGGGATCGGATACGCAGTATTTT
CDR3aa: CASGLMGSDTQYF
j_gene: TRBJ2-3
d_gene: .
v_gene: TRBV12-5
abundance: .

CDR3nt: TGTGCCATCAGGGGACAGGGTATCAATGAGCAGTTCTTC
CDR3aa: CAIRGQGINEQFF
j_gene: TRBJ2-1
d_gene: TRBD1
v_gene: TRBV10-3
abundance: .

CDR3nt: TGTGCCAGCAGTCTCCTTCAACAGACAGGGGGTAAGACCCAGTACTTC
CDR3aa: CASSLLQQTGGKTQYF
j_gene: TRBJ2-5
d_gene: TRBD1
v_gene: TRBV28
abundance: .

CDR3nt: TGTGCCAGCAGCGTAGCGTCAGGGATAGGAAACACCATATATTTT
CDR3aa: CASSVASGIGNTIYF
j_gene: TRBJ1-3
d_gene: .
v_gene: TRBV9
abundance: .

CDR3nt: TGTGCCAGCACCCCAGCGGGGGAAGGGGATACGCAGTATTTT
CDR3aa: CASTPAGEGDTQYF
j_gene: TRBJ2-3
d_gene: TRBD2
v_gene: TRBV25-1
abundance: .